The 10 T cell receptor beta chains below all came from one sample that was sequenced in a study of T cells in localized non-small cell lung cancer. Assay: immunoSEQ multiplex PCR; the TCRdb copy retains only in-frame clones and omits some. The top ten clones hold roughly 17% of a sample with about 9,600 clones, 90% of them seen once. The starting material was peripheral blood, obtained before any cancer treatment. The receptors were sampled from a male donor aged 60 or over with stage III squamous cell lung carcinoma.

V gene TRBV9 combines with J gene TRBJ2-1; 13 nucleotides match TRBD2. Trimming took 3 bases from V and 2 from J; bases not matched to a gene: 2. The germline V gene has CDR1 SGDLS and CDR2 YYNGEE. CDR3 length: 16 amino acids. CDR3: CASSEGTSGAYNEQFF. The CDR3 DNA reads as TGTGCCAGCAGCGAGGGGACTAGCGGGGCCTACAATGAGCAGTTCTTC. Combining the CDR3 with reference TRBV9 and TRBJ2-1 gives the whole variable domain DSGVTQTPKHLITATGQRVTLRCSPRSGDLSVYWYQQSLDQGLQFLIQYYNGEERAKGNILERFSAQQFPDLHSELNLSSLELGDSALYFCASSEGTSGAYNEQFFGPGTRLTVL.

The genes are TRBV5-1 and TRBJ1-6; no firm D call. CDR1 is SGHRS, CDR2 YFSETQ, per germline. There are 12 residues in the CDR3. Trimming removed 2 bases at V and 7 bases at J, with 4 bases between. The CDR3, as DNA: TGCGCCAGCAGCTTTGGGAATTCACCCCTCCACTTT. It yields the protein CASSFGNSPLHF. The whole variable domain, remainder taken from reference TRBV5-1 and TRBJ1-6, is KAGVTQTPRYLIKTRGQQVTLSCSPISGHRSVSWYQQTPGQGLQFLFEYFSETQRNKGNFPGRFSGRQFSNSRSEMNVSTLELGDSALYLCASSFGNSPLHFGNGTRLTVT.

This chain connects TRBV13 to TRBJ2-2; 9 bases map to TRBD1. In germline, CDR1 is PRHDT, CDR2 FYEKMQ (reference sequence). V lost 1 base to trimming and J lost 4 bases; unmatched junction nucleotides: 13. The CDR3 contains 19 residues. CDR3 nucleotide sequence: TGTGCCAGCAGCTTAGTCCCGGGACAGGGATCAGTCAGCACCGGGGAGCTGTTTTTT. Its translation is CASSLVPGQGSVSTGELFF.

The rearrangement links TRBV6-9 to TRBJ1-2, with 7 bases aligning to TRBD1. The germline V gene has CDR1 MNHGY and CDR2 SVAAGI. CDR3 size: 15 residues. V lost 3 bases to trimming and J lost 5 bases; unmatched junction nucleotides: 9. This CDR3 reads CASSYRGQLEYGYTF. The CDR3, as DNA: TGTGCCAGCAGTTACCGGGGACAGTTGGAGTATGGCTACACCTTC.

This clone was seen once. The chain joins TRBV20-1 to TRBJ1-1, with TRBD1 as a possible D gene (5 bases). CDR3 length: 11 amino acids. Germline CDR1 DFQATT, CDR2 SNEGSKA (reference sequence). The CDR3 is CSPMGGTEAFF. CDR3 nucleotide sequence: TGCAGCCCCATGGGGGGGACTGAAGCTTTCTTT.

The rearrangement uses TRBV7-9 and TRBJ1-3, with 7 positions matching TRBD1. The V segment lost 2 bases and the J segment 4 bases; nucleotides outside the gene matches: 8. The CDR3 runs to 16 residues. CDR1 and CDR2 from the germline V gene are SEHNR and FQNEAQ (reference sequence). The CDR3 nucleotides are TGTGCCAGCAGCTTACTAAGGGGGCAAATCGGAAACACCATATATTTT. This sequence encodes CASSLLRGQIGNTIYF.

V and J are TRBV7-9 and TRBJ1-2; 7 bases map to TRBD1. Trimming took 5 bases from V and 5 from J; bases not matched to a gene: 5. Germline V gene data show CDR1 as SEHNR and CDR2 as FQNEAQ (reference sequence). CDR3 length: 13 residues. Written as DNA, the CDR3 is TGTGCCAGCAGCACGACAGGGTTGTATGGCTACACCTTC. Translation gives CASSTTGLYGYTF.

The rearrangement links TRBV7-9 to TRBJ1-6; no definite D call. The CDR3 consists of 15 residues. Trimming left V 6 bases short and J 5 bases short, with 14 bases between. Germline-derived CDR1 and CDR2 are SEHNR and FQNEAQ (reference sequence). CDR3 protein: CASSWGGLNNSPLHF. CDR3 bases: TGTGCCAGCAGTTGGGGAGGTCTCAATAATTCACCCCTCCACTTT. Variable domain in full (rest from reference TRBV7-9 and TRBJ1-6): DTGVSQNPRHKITKRGQNVTFRCDPISEHNRLYWYRQTLGQGPEFLTYFQNEAQLEKSRLLSDRFSAERPKGSFSTLEIQRTEQGDSAMYLCASSWGGLNNSPLHFGNGTRLTVT.

In its sample, this clone was seen once. This chain uses TRBV30 with TRBJ1-6, with TRBD1 identical over 8 bases. Trimming removed 2 bases from V and 8 bases from J; junction bases left unmatched: 11. The CDR3 has 16 amino acids. CDR1 and CDR2 from the germline V gene are GTSNPN and SVGIG (reference sequence). The CDR3 DNA is TGTGCCTGGAGTCCCCGTTTCCCAGGGGGCGATTCACCCCTCCACTTT. Residues: CAWSPRFPGGDSPLHF.

This sequence joins TRBV28 and TRBJ1-2; D is ambiguous. V was cut by 2 bases and J by 1 base, with 8 bases left in between. Germline lookup yields CDR1 MDHEN and CDR2 SYDVKM. The CDR3 runs to 14 residues. The CDR3 DNA reads TGTGCCAGCAGTTTAAGTGTTAGTAACTATGGCTACACCTTC. It is translated as CASSLSVSNYGYTF.